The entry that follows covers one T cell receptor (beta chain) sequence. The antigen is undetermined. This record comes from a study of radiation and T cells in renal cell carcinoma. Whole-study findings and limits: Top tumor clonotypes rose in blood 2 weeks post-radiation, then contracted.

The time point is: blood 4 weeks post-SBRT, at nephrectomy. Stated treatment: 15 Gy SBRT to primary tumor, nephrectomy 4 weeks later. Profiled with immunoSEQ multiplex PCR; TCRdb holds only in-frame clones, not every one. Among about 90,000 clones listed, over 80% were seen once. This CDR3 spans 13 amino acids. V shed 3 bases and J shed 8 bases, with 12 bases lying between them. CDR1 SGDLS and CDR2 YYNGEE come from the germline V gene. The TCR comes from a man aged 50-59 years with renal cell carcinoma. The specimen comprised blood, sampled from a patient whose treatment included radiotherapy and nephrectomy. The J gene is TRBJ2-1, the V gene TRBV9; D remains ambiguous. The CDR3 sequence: CASSAALVYEQFF. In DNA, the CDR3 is TGTGCCAGCAGCGCGGCCCTAGTTTATGAGCAGTTCTTC. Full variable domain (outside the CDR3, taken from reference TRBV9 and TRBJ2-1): DSGVTQTPKHLITATGQRVTLRCSPRSGDLSVYWYQQSLDQGLQFLIQYYNGEERAKGNILERFSAQQFPDLHSELNLSSLELGDSALYFCASSAALVYEQFFGPGTRLTVL.